The rows below give T cell receptor beta chains drawn from one sample of a study of T cells after posttransplantation cyclophosphamide. Here immunoSEQ multiplex PCR was the method, and the copy in TCRdb shows in-frame clones only, minus some. The sample yields around 18,000 clones, roughly 80% seen once. The source material was CD8+ T cells sorted from PBMCs, sampled 1,800 to 2,000 days after a stem cell transplant with posttransplant cyclophosphamide. These receptors were collected from a female patient aged 40-50 years who received an allogeneic stem cell transplant from a related donor, was CMV-positive, and had no GVHD. The graft donor may have given rise to some T cells. The CDR3 runs from the conserved cysteine through the conserved F or W. A D gene is named only where the DNA matches it firmly. The size of a clone is reported for some rows only, either as once, few or many, or as a class for expanded clones.

j_call: TRBJ1-2
v_call: TRBV7-9
d_call: NA
clone_size: NA
cdr3_aa: CASSFGGAPNYGYTF
cdr3_nt: TGTGCCAGCAGCTTCGGGGGGGCCCCTAACTATGGCTACACCTTC

j_call: TRBJ1-5
v_call: TRBV21-1
d_call: NA
clone_size: NA
cdr3_aa: CASSTRDRGYSNQPQHF
cdr3_nt: TGTGCCAGCAGCACCCGGGACAGGGGTTATAGCAATCAGCCCCAGCATTTT

j_call: TRBJ2-1
v_call: TRBV5-1
d_call: NA
clone_size: NA
cdr3_aa: CASSKSLAALLNEQFF
cdr3_nt: TGCGCCAGCAGCAAAAGCTTAGCGGCACTTTTGAATGAGCAGTTCTTC

j_call: TRBJ2-7
v_call: TRBV10-3
d_call: NA
clone_size: NA
cdr3_aa: CAISEQSAGYEQYF
cdr3_nt: TGTGCCATCAGTGAGCAGAGCGCTGGCTACGAGCAGTACTTC

j_call: TRBJ1-5
v_call: TRBV28
d_call: NA
clone_size: NA
cdr3_aa: CASSLALYSNQPQHF
cdr3_nt: TGTGCCAGCAGTTTAGCCCTATATAGCAATCAGCCCCAGCATTTT

j_call: TRBJ2-2
v_call: TRBV5-1
d_call: TRBD2
clone_size: NA
cdr3_aa: CASSWTSGGNTGELFF
cdr3_nt: TGCGCCAGCAGCTGGACTAGCGGGGGGAACACCGGGGAGCTGTTTTTT

j_call: TRBJ1-5
v_call: TRBV11-2
d_call: TRBD1
clone_size: NA
cdr3_aa: CASSPGTGYNQPQHF
cdr3_nt: TGTGCCAGCAGCCCCGGGACAGGGTACAATCAGCCCCAGCATTTT

j_call: TRBJ2-2
v_call: TRBV6-1
d_call: TRBD1
clone_size: NA
cdr3_aa: CATPGRGWDGELFF
cdr3_nt: TGTGCCACCCCCGGCAGGGGGTGGGACGGGGAGCTGTTTTTT

j_call: TRBJ2-5
v_call: TRBV28
d_call: NA
clone_size: NA
cdr3_aa: CASSPSQGWETQYF
cdr3_nt: TGTGCCAGCAGTCCCTCACAGGGCTGGGAGACCCAGTACTTC

j_call: TRBJ1-4
v_call: TRBV28
d_call: NA
clone_size: NA
cdr3_aa: CASRDIFNEKLFF
cdr3_nt: TGTGCCAGCAGGGACATCTTTAATGAAAAACTGTTTTTT

j_call: TRBJ1-3
v_call: TRBV19
d_call: NA
clone_size: few
cdr3_aa: CASIGGNTIYF
cdr3_nt: TGTGCCAGTATCGGTGGAAACACCATATATTTT

j_call: TRBJ2-1
v_call: TRBV4-1
d_call: NA
clone_size: few
cdr3_aa: CASSQEGLNPYNEQFF
cdr3_nt: TGCGCCAGCAGCCAAGAGGGGCTAAACCCTTACAATGAGCAGTTCTTC

j_call: TRBJ2-3
v_call: TRBV4-1
d_call: TRBD1
clone_size: NA
cdr3_aa: CASSQETGYDADTQYF
cdr3_nt: TGCGCCAGCAGCCAAGAGACAGGGTACGATGCAGATACGCAGTATTTT

j_call: TRBJ2-3
v_call: TRBV5-4
d_call: NA
clone_size: once
cdr3_aa: CASRDERYTQYF
cdr3_nt: TGTGCCAGCAGAGATGAGCGGTATACGCAGTATTTT

j_call: TRBJ2-7
v_call: TRBV7-2
d_call: TRBD1
clone_size: once
cdr3_aa: CASSPGTGNTYEQYF
cdr3_nt: TGTGCCAGCAGCCCCGGGACAGGTAACACCTACGAGCAGTACTTC

j_call: TRBJ2-7
v_call: TRBV9
d_call: TRBD1
clone_size: NA
cdr3_aa: CASSAAGTASYEQYF
cdr3_nt: TGTGCCAGCAGCGCGGCCGGGACAGCCTCCTACGAGCAGTACTTC

j_call: TRBJ1-2
v_call: TRBV4-2
d_call: TRBD1
clone_size: NA
cdr3_aa: CASSQDYGTGGLYGYTF
cdr3_nt: TGTGCCAGCAGCCAAGATTATGGGACAGGGGGCCTCTATGGCTACACCTTC

j_call: TRBJ1-1
v_call: TRBV27
d_call: NA
clone_size: NA
cdr3_aa: CASRYGQLNTEAFF
cdr3_nt: TGTGCCAGCAGGTATGGACAGCTGAACACTGAAGCTTTCTTT

j_call: TRBJ2-3
v_call: TRBV19
d_call: TRBD2
clone_size: NA
cdr3_aa: CASSMTSGSLLTQYF
cdr3_nt: TGTGCCAGTAGTATGACTAGCGGGTCCCTTTTGACGCAGTATTTT

j_call: TRBJ2-7
v_call: TRBV19
d_call: NA
clone_size: NA
cdr3_aa: CASSSMGSYSHEQYF
cdr3_nt: TGTGCCAGTAGTTCAATGGGGAGTTACTCTCACGAGCAGTACTTC

j_call: TRBJ2-1
v_call: TRBV7-6
d_call: NA
clone_size: NA
cdr3_aa: CASSLTESSYNEQFF
cdr3_nt: TGTGCCAGCAGCTTAACAGAAAGCTCCTACAATGAGCAGTTCTTC

j_call: TRBJ2-7
v_call: TRBV28
d_call: TRBD1
clone_size: NA
cdr3_aa: CASSIRDSDPSYEQYF
cdr3_nt: TGTGCCAGCAGTATTCGGGACAGTGACCCTTCCTACGAGCAGTACTTC

j_call: TRBJ2-3
v_call: TRBV7-6
d_call: TRBD2
clone_size: NA
cdr3_aa: CASSAGAGGTDTQYF
cdr3_nt: TGTGCCAGCAGCGCAGGTGCGGGGGGCACAGATACGCAGTATTTT

j_call: TRBJ1-1
v_call: TRBV7-9
d_call: TRBD1
clone_size: NA
cdr3_aa: CAGADRDTEAFF
cdr3_nt: TGTGCCGGGGCAGACAGGGACACTGAAGCTTTCTTT

j_call: TRBJ2-5
v_call: TRBV27
d_call: NA
clone_size: NA
cdr3_aa: CASSLGQRQETQYF
cdr3_nt: TGTGCCAGCAGTCTGGGGCAACGCCAAGAGACCCAGTACTTC

j_call: TRBJ1-1
v_call: TRBV7-8
d_call: TRBD1
clone_size: NA
cdr3_aa: CASSHHRGANTEAFF
cdr3_nt: TGTGCCAGCAGCCATCACAGGGGCGCGAACACTGAAGCTTTCTTT

j_call: TRBJ2-4
v_call: TRBV9
d_call: NA
clone_size: NA
cdr3_aa: CASSVGAAKNIQYF
cdr3_nt: TGTGCCAGCAGCGTAGGGGCAGCCAAAAACATTCAGTACTTC

j_call: TRBJ1-1
v_call: TRBV29-1
d_call: NA
clone_size: NA
cdr3_aa: CSVQRGEGEAFF
cdr3_nt: TGCAGCGTCCAAAGGGGGGAGGGGGAGGCTTTCTTT

j_call: TRBJ2-1
v_call: TRBV10-3
d_call: TRBD2
clone_size: NA
cdr3_aa: CAISESRGGGPYNEQFF
cdr3_nt: TGTGCCATCAGTGAGTCCCGCGGGGGGGGACCCTACAATGAGCAGTTCTTC

j_call: TRBJ2-1
v_call: TRBV13
d_call: TRBD2
clone_size: NA
cdr3_aa: CASSPPAGGPRNEQFF
cdr3_nt: TGTGCCAGCAGCCCACCCGCGGGGGGGCCACGTAATGAGCAGTTCTTC

j_call: TRBJ2-7
v_call: TRBV12-5
d_call: TRBD2
clone_size: NA
cdr3_aa: CASGGRPPPSGGERYEQYF
cdr3_nt: TGTGCTAGTGGTGGCCGACCTCCCCCTAGCGGGGGGGAACGCTACGAGCAGTACTTC

j_call: TRBJ2-6
v_call: TRBV6-5
d_call: NA
clone_size: NA
cdr3_aa: CASSQEGSGANVLTF
cdr3_nt: TGTGCCAGCAGTCAGGAGGGAAGTGGGGCCAACGTCCTGACTTTC

j_call: TRBJ1-5
v_call: TRBV5-8
d_call: NA
clone_size: NA
cdr3_aa: CASSFLRTLNQPQHF
cdr3_nt: TGTGCCAGCAGCTTCCTTCGGACACTCAATCAGCCCCAGCATTTT

j_call: TRBJ1-2
v_call: TRBV19
d_call: TRBD1
clone_size: NA
cdr3_aa: CASRRKGAYLDYGYTF
cdr3_nt: TGTGCCAGTAGAAGAAAGGGGGCGTATCTAGACTATGGCTACACCTTC

j_call: TRBJ2-7
v_call: TRBV9
d_call: TRBD1
clone_size: NA
cdr3_aa: CASSTRDSPYEQYF
cdr3_nt: TGTGCCAGCAGCACCCGGGACAGTCCCTACGAGCAGTACTTC

j_call: TRBJ2-4
v_call: TRBV5-1
d_call: NA
clone_size: NA
cdr3_aa: CASSLGDTRAKNIQYF
cdr3_nt: TGCGCCAGCAGCTTGGGGGACACACGAGCCAAAAACATTCAGTACTTC

j_call: TRBJ1-1
v_call: TRBV9
d_call: NA
clone_size: NA
cdr3_aa: CASSVASDLGTEAFF
cdr3_nt: TGTGCCAGCAGCGTAGCAAGCGATCTGGGCACTGAAGCTTTCTTT